The clone carrying this T cell receptor beta chain was detected many times. As originally analysed: It was from reference gene primer amplification that nucleated cell counts were estimated. Some clones are missing from TCRdb's copy, which holds only in-frame ones; the method was immunoSEQ multiplex PCR. Clone size and V and J calls were adopted from that table, with D and trimming inferred from the DNA. The profile shows fewer than 250,000 clones, less than 80% of them singletons. This record comes from a study of blood T cell repertoires in COVID-19. Study-wide context: Researchers got acute and convalescent COVID-19 samples from the United States, Italy and Spain. T cells, B-cell-depleted T cells, or PBMCs supplied cDNA or gDNA.

Germline CDR1 is SEHNR and CDR2 is FQNEAQ (reference sequence). This CDR3 has 16 amino acids. J was trimmed by 4 bases and V by 1 base; bases with no gene match: 5. This TCR was sampled from a woman aged 45-59 years with acute or convalescent COVID-19. V and J are TRBV7-9 and TRBJ2-2; TRBD1 aligns across 8 bases. The sample comprised peripheral blood. CDR3 nucleotides: TGTGCCAGCAGCTTAGGGACAGGGTTTTTCACCGGGGAGCTGTTTTTT. This codes for CASSLGTGFFTGELFF.